This TCR beta chain was captured by sequencing in a study of shared clonotypes between healthy human individuals. Here immunoSEQ multiplex PCR was the method, and the copy in TCRdb shows in-frame clones only, minus some. The sample consists of roughly 450,000 clones, more than 65% of them appearing once. This clone was counted a single time. The CDR3 runs to 18 residues. Germline V CDR1 and CDR2: MNHNS, SASEGT. The V segment lost 3 bases and the J segment 0 bases; nucleotides outside the gene matches: 13. The specimen sequenced was PBMCs. The chain uses TRBV6-1 and TRBJ2-7; 8 bases agree with TRBD2. This TCR came from a woman aged 40 to 49 in good health. Some clones in this sample may be carry-over from other donors' samples. The CDR3 DNA follows: TGTGCCAGCAGTGATGCGGGAGGAGGTTTCACCTACTCCTACGAGCAGTACTTC. This translates into CASSDAGGGFTYSYEQYF.